These 16 T cell receptor beta chains were all obtained from the same sample, sequenced in a study of shared clonotypes between healthy human individuals. In the naive CD8 group, cells lacked CD45RO and were positively selected for CCR7, so terminally differentiated effector memory CD45RA+ cells were left out. Libraries were prepared by immunoSEQ multiplex PCR; TCRdb keeps only in-frame clonotypes and omits some of them. There are roughly 590,000 clones in the sample; roughly 95% occur only once, and over 0.09% lies in the top ten. The sample was naive CD8+ T cells sorted from blood. All receptors come from a woman in her twenties or thirties in good health.

The rearrangement uses TRBV16 and TRBJ1-5; TRBD1 is a possible D gene (5 bases). The CDR3 is 14 residues long. Trimming left V 5 bases short and J 0 bases short, with 8 bases between. Per the germline V gene, CDR1 is KGHSY and CDR2 is FQNENV. This CDR3 is CASSERGSNQPQHF. DNA of the CDR3: TGTGCCAGCAGCGAAAGGGGTAGCAATCAGCCCCAGCATTTT. The whole variable domain, filled in from reference TRBV16 and TRBJ1-5, reads GEEVAQTPKHLVRGEGQKAKLYCAPIKGHSYVFWYQQVLKNEFKFLISFQNENVFDETGMPKERFSAKCLPNSPCSLEIQATKLEDSAVYFCASSERGSNQPQHFGDGTRLSIL.

The gene calls are TRBV6-6 and TRBJ1-4, with D possibly TRBD1 on 5 matching bases. CDR3 length: 14 residues. The V end was cut by 2 bases, the J end by 7 bases, with 11 bases between. CDR1 is MNHNY, CDR2 SVGAGI, per germline (reference sequence). CDR3 nucleotides: TGTGCCAGCAGTTACGGGACGCCTGGTGAAAAACTGTTTTTT. Translation gives CASSYGTPGEKLFF.

This rearrangement joins TRBV18 to TRBJ2-2; 8 bases map to TRBD1. After removal of 4 bases from V and 5 bases from J, the junction contained 12 bases not matched to a gene. Germline CDR1 and CDR2: KGHSH and LQKENI. CDR3 length: 17 residues. The CDR3 here is CASSLIPGGVRTGELFF. The CDR3 DNA follows: TGTGCCAGCTCACTCATCCCAGGGGGCGTAAGGACCGGGGAGCTGTTTTTT. The whole variable domain, filled in from reference TRBV18 and TRBJ2-2, reads NAGVMQNPRHLVRRRGQEARLRCSPMKGHSHVYWYRQLPEEGLKFMVYLQKENIIDESGMPKERFSAEFPKEGPSILRIQQVVRGDSAAYFCASSLIPGGVRTGELFFGEGSRLTVL.

The genes are TRBV27 and TRBJ1-1; the D gene is possibly TRBD1 (5 bases). Germline loops: CDR1 MNHEY, CDR2 SMNVEV (reference sequence). The CDR3 runs 12 residues. V lost 3 bases and J lost 7, with 9 bases in between. The CDR3 spells CASSFQGCEAFF. The CDR3 DNA reads TGTGCCAGCAGTTTTCAGGGTTGTGAAGCTTTCTTT.

The V and J genes are TRBV28 and TRBJ1-5; 7 bases are shared with TRBD1. The junction had 9 bases not matched to a gene; V was cut back by 7 bases and J by 0 bases. CDR3 size: 16 residues. Germline CDR1 is MDHEN and CDR2 is SYDVKM. The CDR3 sequence: CASNDGTAYSNQPQHF. The CDR3 region has the DNA TGTGCCAGCAATGACGGGACAGCGTATAGCAATCAGCCCCAGCATTTT.

V gene TRBV20-1 combines with J gene TRBJ2-7; possibly TRBD1 for D (5 bases). V gave up 3 bases and J gave up 9 bases, with 12 bases separating them. The CDR3 has 11 residues. Germline CDR1 and CDR2: DFQATT and SNEGSKA (reference sequence). The CDR3 nucleotides are TGCAGTGCTAGGCCACAGGTTGGGCAGTACTTC. Amino acids: CSARPQVGQYF.

This clone was observed once. This rearrangement joins TRBV28 to TRBJ2-3; possible D gene TRBD2, 6 bases. V lost 3 bases, J lost 4 bases, and 14 bases lay in between. The CDR3 spans 15 residues. Germline assignment: CDR1 MDHEN and CDR2 SYDVKM. CDR3 amino acids: CASSLGLASSDTQYF. The CDR3 DNA follows: TGTGCCAGCAGTTTGGGCCTAGCGTCCTCAGATACGCAGTATTTT.

The genes are TRBV7-3 and TRBJ2-3; 11 nucleotides agree with TRBD1. Looked up from germline, CDR1 is SGHTA and CDR2 is FQGTGA. CDR3 size: 15 residues. The J segment lost 5 bases and the V segment lost 4 bases, leaving 5 bases of the junction unmatched. CDR3 nucleotides: TGTGCCAGCAGCTACGGGACAGGGGGTTTAGATACGCAGTATTTT. It codes for CASSYGTGGLDTQYF.

The V and J genes are TRBV13 and TRBJ2-7, with TRBD2 matching 10 bases. In germline, CDR1 is PRHDT, CDR2 FYEKMQ (reference sequence). This CDR3 has 14 amino acids. Losses at the gene ends were 5 bases for V and 4 bases for J; bases not matched to a gene: 5. This CDR3 reads CASSAGLAAYEQYF. The CDR3, as DNA: TGTGCCAGCAGCGCCGGACTAGCGGCTTACGAGCAGTACTTC.

CDR3 DNA: TGTGCCAGCAGTGTCGGGACAGGGGCCTACGAGCAGTACTTC. Translation: CASSVGTGAYEQYF. The chain links TRBV6-6 to TRBJ2-5; TRBD1 agrees at 10 bases. The DNA matches TRBJ2-7 better at its end, which makes the J call doubtful. CDR3 length: 14 amino acids. Germline V gene data show CDR1 as MNHNY and CDR2 as SVGAGI (reference sequence).

Worth noting for this clone: Distinct nucleotide sequences in the sample also encode this CDR3. The chain employs TRBV28 and TRBJ1-2; the D is unclear. CDR3 length equals 12 residues. Germline lookup yields CDR1 MDHEN and CDR2 SYDVKM. The ends were cut back, 3 bases at V and 2 bases at J, with 4 bases in the middle. CDR3 loop: CASSFRNYGYTF. CDR3 DNA sequence: TGTGCCAGCAGTTTTCGAAACTATGGCTACACCTTC.

The chain couples TRBV5-5 to TRBJ2-1; no clear D gene. Looked up from germline, CDR1 is SGHKS and CDR2 is YYEKEE (reference sequence). The V and J ends lost 1 base and 9 bases respectively, with 5 bases between them. The CDR3 spans 11 residues. CDR3 sequence: CASSLSIEQFF. The CDR3 coding sequence is TGTGCCAGCAGCTTGTCGATTGAGCAGTTCTTC.

V is TRBV27 and J is TRBJ2-1, with TRBD2 matching over 13 bases. CDR3 length equals 15 residues. CDR1 and CDR2 from the germline V gene are MNHEY and SMNVEV (reference sequence). V was clipped by 8 bases and J by 7 bases; unmatched bases: 8. The CDR3 region is CASCPLLAGGNEQFF. CDR3 coding DNA: TGTGCCAGCTGCCCCCTACTAGCGGGAGGGAATGAGCAGTTCTTC.

This clone was counted a single time. The chain recombines TRBV27 with TRBJ1-2; 9 positions match TRBD1. Per the germline V gene, CDR1 is MNHEY and CDR2 is SMNVEV (reference sequence). The V and J ends lost 5 bases and 8 bases, in that order; junction bases with no gene match: 12. This CDR3 is built from 15 residues. DNA of the CDR3: TGTGCCAGCAGTCTTATCGGGGACAGGGTAGGCGGCTACACCTTC. It yields the protein CASSLIGDRVGGYTF.

The chain recombines TRBV5-6 with TRBJ2-7; 10 nucleotides match TRBD1. CDR1 is SGHDT, CDR2 YYEEEE, per germline. V gave up 4 bases and J gave up 5 bases; unmatched junction bases: 12. The CDR3 sequence is 16 residues long. The CDR3 spells CASSGRRGQGWNEQYF. In DNA, the CDR3 is TGTGCCAGCAGCGGGCGCAGGGGACAGGGGTGGAACGAGCAGTACTTC.

This chain joins TRBV9 and TRBJ2-1; 7 bases align to TRBD1. Looked up from germline, CDR1 is SGDLS and CDR2 is YYNGEE. The V gene end was trimmed by 3 bases and the J gene end by 5 bases; junction bases not matched to a gene: 5. This CDR3 is 14 amino acids long. As DNA, the CDR3 is TGTGCCAGCAGCGACCCAACAGGGGACAATGAGCAGTTCTTC. Amino acids: CASSDPTGDNEQFF.